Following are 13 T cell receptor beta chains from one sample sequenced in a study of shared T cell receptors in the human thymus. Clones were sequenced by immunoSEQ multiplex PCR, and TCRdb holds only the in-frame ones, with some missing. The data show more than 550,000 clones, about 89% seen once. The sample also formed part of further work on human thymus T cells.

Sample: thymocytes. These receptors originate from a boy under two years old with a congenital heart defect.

The CDR3 coding sequence is TGCAGCGTTGAATCGCGGGCCTACAATGAGCAGTTCTTC. Translated: CSVESRAYNEQFF. V is TRBV29-1 and J is TRBJ2-1; tentatively, D is TRBD2 (5 bases). V lost 2 bases to trimming and J lost 2 bases, with 7 bases between them. This CDR3 contains 13 residues. CDR1 is SQVTM, CDR2 ANQGSEA, per germline.

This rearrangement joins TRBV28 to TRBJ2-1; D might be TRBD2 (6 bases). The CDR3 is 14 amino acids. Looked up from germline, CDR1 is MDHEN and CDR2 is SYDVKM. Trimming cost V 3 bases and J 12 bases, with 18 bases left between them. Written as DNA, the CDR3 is TGTGCCAGCAGTTTGGGAGGACCCCTTTTTGGGCAGTTCTTC. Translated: CASSLGGPLFGQFF.

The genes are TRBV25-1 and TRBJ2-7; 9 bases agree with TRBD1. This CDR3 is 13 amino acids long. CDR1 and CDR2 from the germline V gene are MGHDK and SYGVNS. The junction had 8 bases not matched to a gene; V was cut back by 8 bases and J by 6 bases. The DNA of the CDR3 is TGTGCCAGCTCCTCCGGGACAGGGACCGAGCAGTACTTC. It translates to CASSSGTGTEQYF.

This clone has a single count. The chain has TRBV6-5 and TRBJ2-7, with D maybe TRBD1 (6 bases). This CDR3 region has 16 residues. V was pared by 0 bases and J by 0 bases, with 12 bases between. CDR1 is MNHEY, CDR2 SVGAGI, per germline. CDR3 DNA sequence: TGTGCCAGCAGTTACTCCCACAGGGACCCCTCCTACGAGCAGTACTTC. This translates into CASSYSHRDPSYEQYF.

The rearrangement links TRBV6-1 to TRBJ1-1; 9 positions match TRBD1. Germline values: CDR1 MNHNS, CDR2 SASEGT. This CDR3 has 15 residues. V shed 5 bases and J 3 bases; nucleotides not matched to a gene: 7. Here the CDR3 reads CASSTMTGGDTEAFF. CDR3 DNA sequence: TGTGCCAGCAGTACAATGACAGGGGGGGACACTGAAGCTTTCTTT.

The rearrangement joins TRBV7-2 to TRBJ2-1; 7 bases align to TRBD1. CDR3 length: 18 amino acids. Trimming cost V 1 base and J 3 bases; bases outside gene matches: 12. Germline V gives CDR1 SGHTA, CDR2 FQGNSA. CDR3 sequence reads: CASSLGTGGYWFYNEQFF. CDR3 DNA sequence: TGTGCCAGCAGCTTAGGGACAGGAGGTTATTGGTTCTACAATGAGCAGTTCTTC.

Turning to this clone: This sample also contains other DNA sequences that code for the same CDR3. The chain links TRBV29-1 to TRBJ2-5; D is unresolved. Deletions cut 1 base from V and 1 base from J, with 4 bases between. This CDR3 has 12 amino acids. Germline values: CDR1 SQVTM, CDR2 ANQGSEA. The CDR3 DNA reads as TGCAGCGTTGAAGGACTCCAAGAGACCCAGTACTTC. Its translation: CSVEGLQETQYF.

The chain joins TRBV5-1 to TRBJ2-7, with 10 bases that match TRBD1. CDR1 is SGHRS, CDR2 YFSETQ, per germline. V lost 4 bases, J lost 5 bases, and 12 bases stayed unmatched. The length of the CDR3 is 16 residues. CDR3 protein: CASSPYGQGGLDEQYF. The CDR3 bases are TGCGCCAGCAGCCCCTACGGACAGGGGGGCTTAGACGAGCAGTACTTC.

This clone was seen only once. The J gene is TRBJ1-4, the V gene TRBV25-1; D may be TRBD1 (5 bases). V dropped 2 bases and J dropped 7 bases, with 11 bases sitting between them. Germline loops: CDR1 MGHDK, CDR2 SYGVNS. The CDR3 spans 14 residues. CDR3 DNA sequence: TGTGCCAGCAGTGAAGGGGTGGGGGGTGAAAAACTGTTTTTT. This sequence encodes CASSEGVGGEKLFF.

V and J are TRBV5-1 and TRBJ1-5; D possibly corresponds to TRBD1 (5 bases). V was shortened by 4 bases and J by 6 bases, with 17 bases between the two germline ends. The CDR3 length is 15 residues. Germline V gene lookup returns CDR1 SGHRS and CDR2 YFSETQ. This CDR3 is CASSPGGGWAQPQHF. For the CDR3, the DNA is TGCGCCAGCAGCCCCGGGGGGGGTTGGGCTCAGCCCCAGCATTTT.

CDR3 sequence reads: CASSQEAAGMGNQPQHF. The CDR3 bases are TGCGCCAGCAGCCAAGAGGCTGCGGGAATGGGGAATCAGCCCCAGCATTTT. The J gene is TRBJ1-5, the V gene TRBV4-1, with unresolved D. The germline V gene encodes CDR1 MGHRA and CDR2 YSYEKL. CDR3 length: 17 residues. V was shortened by 0 bases and J by 4 bases, with 16 bases between the two germline ends.

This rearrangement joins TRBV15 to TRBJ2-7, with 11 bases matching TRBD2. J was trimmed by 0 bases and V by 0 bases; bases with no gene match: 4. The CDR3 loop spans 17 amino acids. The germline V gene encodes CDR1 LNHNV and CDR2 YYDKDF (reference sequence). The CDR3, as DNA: TGTGCCACCAGCAGAGATCCGGGACTAGCGGACTCCTACGAGCAGTACTTC. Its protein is CATSRDPGLADSYEQYF.

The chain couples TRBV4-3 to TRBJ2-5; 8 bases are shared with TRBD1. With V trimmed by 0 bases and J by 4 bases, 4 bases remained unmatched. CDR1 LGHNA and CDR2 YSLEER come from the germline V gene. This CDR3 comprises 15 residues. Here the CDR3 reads CASSQERTGSETQYF. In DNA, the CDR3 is TGCGCCAGCAGCCAAGAGAGGACAGGGTCAGAGACCCAGTACTTC.